This TCR beta chain was profiled in a study of T-cell memory formation after mild COVID-19 (dated by TCRdb to about 2021). A note on the overall study: TCR sequence clusters from the two donors were largely donor specific. In a couple of donors, T-cell clones that expanded and contracted after mild COVID-19 were tracked by sequencing TCRalpha and TCRbeta repertoires over time. Two young, previously healthy adult volunteers made up the cohort, one male and one female. What the authors observed across the whole study: Whether the second-wave clones peaking on day 37 were SARS-CoV-2 specific was not confirmed. Contracting CD4+ clones were found mainly in CM and EM memory subsets, while CD8+ clones were enriched in EMRA. Clones contracting from day 15 to 85 had balanced CD4/CD8 phenotypes, while a second wave expanding from day 15 to 37 was biased towards CD4+. Only a couple of mild cases were covered by the study, and larger cohorts that include severe cases with pre-infection samples were considered necessary. Some responding clones were detected in pre-infection memory, which suggested that pre-existing cross-reactive memory T cells had joined the SARS-CoV-2 response.

With respect to this clonotype: The specificity of this receptor is unknown. No base quality values were provided; no much bigger clone lies one nucleotide off.

PBMCs were isolated by Ficoll-Paque density gradient centrifugation. V is pared back by 5 bases and J by 2 bases, with 15 bases lying between the germline termini. According to the germline V gene, CDR1 reads MNHEY and CDR2 reads SVGEGT. From cysteine to phenylalanine, the CDR3 is 15 amino acids long. Only CDR3 DNA remains: 45 bases, in frame from the first base. These reads were obtained on an Illumina NovaSeq 6000. cDNA libraries for TCRalpha and TCRbeta were prepared by 5'RACE using constant-segment primers, with sample barcodes and unique molecular identifiers added. RNA was extracted from every sample with Trizol reagent. Library amplification was performed in two PCR steps, and a second sample barcode and Illumina TruSeq adapters were introduced in the second step. Sequencing of libraries was performed on an Illumina NovaSeq with 2 x 150 bp paired-end reads. The authors' pipeline ran thus. Demultiplexing of reads and collapsing into UMI-guided consensus sequences were performed with migec v1.2.7. With mixcr v2.1.11, UMI consensuses were aligned to TRA and TRB V and J templates and assembled into clonotypes. A clonotype was counted as expanded or contracted only when both edgeR and NoisET called the clonotype significant, with the noise models trained on biological replicates. For edgeR calls, a false discovery rate-adjusted p below 0.01 and a log2 fold-change threshold of 1 were applied. PCA with hierarchical clustering of max-normalized trajectories of the 1000 most abundant clonotypes was used as exploratory dynamics analysis. Separately sequenced CD4+ and CD8+ repertoires were used to assign the CD4 or CD8 phenotype of responding clones. TCRdb reprocessed the public reads (quality trimming at Q25 with fastp, clone calling with MiXCR) and kept in-frame beta chains. CDR3 protein sequences are deduplicated, and each keeps its most common genes and DNA. The V and J calls come from TCRdb's annotation, not from the publication. The sample contains 58,000 or so distinct CDR3 sequences, roughly 26% of them found a single time. The ten largest clones capture roughly two fifths of the sample.

The chain couples TRBV6-2 or TRBV6-3 to TRBJ1-1; perhaps TRBD1 is the D gene, with 5 bases matching. The receptor's source is a man between 18 and 35 years old who had mild COVID-19 (a few samples of this study predate the infection). The sample titles of this study are shuffled in the database, so cell type and time point are left out; the donor was told from shared clones. Sequencing used PBMCs or a T cell subset sorted from them (not recorded which). The nucleotide sequence is TGTGCCAGCAGTACTAGGACAAGAAAAAACACTGAAGCTTTCTTT. Its protein product is CASSTRTRKNTEAFF.